The sequence of this TCR beta chain was determined in a study of monozygotic twins with inflammatory bowel disease. Findings and limits, study-wide: The data offered no way to tell different T cell subtypes apart. Some repertoire variability may stem from patients' differing immunosuppressive treatments.

The CDR3 extends over 15 amino acids. CDR1 and CDR2 (germline): SGHVS, FQNEAQ. Note on this clonotype: Its target is unknown.

cDNA for each sample came from eight separate reactions. TCRdb reprocessed the 5' RACE reads and stores each CDR3 protein as one record, lacking DNA. The listing records 350,000 to 400,000 distinct CDR3 sequences. The chain carries TRBV7-8 and TRBJ2-3; TCRdb outputs TRBD2, but without DNA this stays unchecked. The source is a human donor with ulcerative colitis or Crohn's disease, or a healthy co-twin of an affected twin (not recorded which). The specimen sequenced was blood. CDR3 amino acids: CASSYIAGVTDTQYF.